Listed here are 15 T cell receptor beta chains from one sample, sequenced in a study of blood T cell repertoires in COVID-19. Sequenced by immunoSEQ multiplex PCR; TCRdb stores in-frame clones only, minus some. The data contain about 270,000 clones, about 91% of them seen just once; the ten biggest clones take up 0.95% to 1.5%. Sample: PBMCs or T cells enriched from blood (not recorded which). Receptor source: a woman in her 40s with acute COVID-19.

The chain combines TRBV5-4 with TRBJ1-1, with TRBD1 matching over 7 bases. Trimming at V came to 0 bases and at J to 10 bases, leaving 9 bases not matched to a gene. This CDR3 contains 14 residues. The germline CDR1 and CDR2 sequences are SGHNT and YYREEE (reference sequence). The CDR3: CASSLDGQARIAFF. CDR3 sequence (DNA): TGTGCCAGCAGCTTGGACGGACAGGCTCGAATAGCTTTCTTT.

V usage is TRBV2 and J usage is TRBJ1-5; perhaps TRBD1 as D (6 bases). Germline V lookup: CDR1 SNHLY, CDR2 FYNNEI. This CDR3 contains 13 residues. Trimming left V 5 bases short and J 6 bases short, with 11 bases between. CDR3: CASSSRDTQPQHF. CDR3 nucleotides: TGTGCCAGCAGTTCCCGGGACACTCAGCCCCAGCATTTT.

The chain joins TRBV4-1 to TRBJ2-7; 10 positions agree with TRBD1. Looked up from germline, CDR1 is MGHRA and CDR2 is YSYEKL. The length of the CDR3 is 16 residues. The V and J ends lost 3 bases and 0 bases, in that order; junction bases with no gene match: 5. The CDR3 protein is CASSQVWTGGSYEQYF. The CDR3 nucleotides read TGCGCCAGCAGCCAGGTCTGGACAGGGGGCTCCTACGAGCAGTACTTC.

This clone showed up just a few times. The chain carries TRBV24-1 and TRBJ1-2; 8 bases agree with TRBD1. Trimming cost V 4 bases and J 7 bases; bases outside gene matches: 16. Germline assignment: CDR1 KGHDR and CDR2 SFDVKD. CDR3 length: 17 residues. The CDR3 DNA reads TGTGCCACCAGTGACTTGGACAGGGCCCACGTAGGCGTTGGCTACACCTTC. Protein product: CATSDLDRAHVGVGYTF.

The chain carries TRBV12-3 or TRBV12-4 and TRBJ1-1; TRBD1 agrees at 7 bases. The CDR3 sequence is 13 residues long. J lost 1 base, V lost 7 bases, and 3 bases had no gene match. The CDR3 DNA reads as TGTGCCAGCATTCGACAGGGGAACACTGAAGCTTTCTTT. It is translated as CASIRQGNTEAFF.

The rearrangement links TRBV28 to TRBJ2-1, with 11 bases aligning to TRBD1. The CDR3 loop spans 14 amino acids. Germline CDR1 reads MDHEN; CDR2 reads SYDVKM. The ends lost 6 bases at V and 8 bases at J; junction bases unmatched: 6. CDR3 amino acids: CASRAPGQGDEQFF. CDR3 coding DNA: TGTGCCAGCAGGGCCCCGGGACAGGGGGATGAGCAGTTCTTC.

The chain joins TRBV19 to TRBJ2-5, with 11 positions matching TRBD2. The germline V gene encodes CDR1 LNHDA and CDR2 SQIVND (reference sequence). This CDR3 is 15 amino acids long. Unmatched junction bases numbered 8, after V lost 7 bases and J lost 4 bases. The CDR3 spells CASKRLAGGGETQYF. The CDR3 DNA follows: TGTGCCAGTAAGAGGCTAGCGGGAGGAGGAGAGACCCAGTACTTC. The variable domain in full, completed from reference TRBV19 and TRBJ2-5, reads DGGITQSPKYLFRKEGQNVTLSCEQNLNHDAMYWYRQDPGQGLRLIYYSQIVNDFQKGDIAEGYSVSREKKESFPLTVTSAQKNPTAFYLCASKRLAGGGETQYFGPGTRLLVL.

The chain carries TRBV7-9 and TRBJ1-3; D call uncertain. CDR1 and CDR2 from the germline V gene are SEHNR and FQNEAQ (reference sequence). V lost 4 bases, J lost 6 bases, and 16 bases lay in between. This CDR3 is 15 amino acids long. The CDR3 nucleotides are TGTGCCAGCAGCTCAGGCAGGCCCCTGGAAAACACCATATATTTT. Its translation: CASSSGRPLENTIYF.

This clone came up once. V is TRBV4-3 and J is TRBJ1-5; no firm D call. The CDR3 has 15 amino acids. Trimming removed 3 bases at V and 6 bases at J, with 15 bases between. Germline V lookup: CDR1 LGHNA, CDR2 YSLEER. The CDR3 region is CASSQQVGEGQPQHF. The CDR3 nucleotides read TGCGCCAGCAGCCAGCAGGTCGGGGAAGGTCAGCCCCAGCATTTT.

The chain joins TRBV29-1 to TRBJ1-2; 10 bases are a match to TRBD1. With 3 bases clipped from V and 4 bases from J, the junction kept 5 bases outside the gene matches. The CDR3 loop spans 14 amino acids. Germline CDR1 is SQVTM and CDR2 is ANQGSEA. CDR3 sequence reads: CSVEGQGIFYGYTF. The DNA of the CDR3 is TGCAGCGTTGAGGGACAGGGGATTTTCTATGGCTACACCTTC.

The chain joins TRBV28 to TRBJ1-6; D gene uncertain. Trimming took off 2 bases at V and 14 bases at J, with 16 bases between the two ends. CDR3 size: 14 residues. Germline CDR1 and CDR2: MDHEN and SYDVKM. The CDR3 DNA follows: TGTGCCAGCAGTTTAGGACCCCTTAGGAGGTCCCTCCACTTT. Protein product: CASSLGPLRRSLHF. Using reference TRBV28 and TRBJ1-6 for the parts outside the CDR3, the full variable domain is DVKVTQSSRYLVKRTGEKVFLECVQDMDHENMFWYRQDPGLGLRLIYFSYDVKMKEKGDIPEGYSVSREKKERFSLILESASTNQTSMYLCASSLGPLRRSLHFGNGTRLTVT.

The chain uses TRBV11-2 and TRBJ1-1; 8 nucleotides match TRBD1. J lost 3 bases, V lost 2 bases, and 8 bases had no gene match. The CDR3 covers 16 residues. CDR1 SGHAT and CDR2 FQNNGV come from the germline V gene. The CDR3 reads CASSLRQGAVYTEAFF. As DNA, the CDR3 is TGTGCCAGCAGCTTAAGGCAGGGGGCGGTATACACTGAAGCTTTCTTT.

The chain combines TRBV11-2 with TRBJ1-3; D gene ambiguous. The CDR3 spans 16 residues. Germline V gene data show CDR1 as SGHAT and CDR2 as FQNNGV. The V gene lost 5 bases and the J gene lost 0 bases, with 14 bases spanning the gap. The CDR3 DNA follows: TGTGCCAGCAGCCCCCCCCGGTGGAGCTCTGGAAACACCATATATTTT. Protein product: CASSPPRWSSGNTIYF.

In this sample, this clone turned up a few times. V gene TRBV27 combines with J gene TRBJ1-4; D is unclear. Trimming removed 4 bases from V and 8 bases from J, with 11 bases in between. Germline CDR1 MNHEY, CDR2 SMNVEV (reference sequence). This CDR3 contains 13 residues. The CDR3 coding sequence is TGTGCCAGCAGTTATAGTATATGGGAAAAACTGTTTTTT. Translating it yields CASSYSIWEKLFF.

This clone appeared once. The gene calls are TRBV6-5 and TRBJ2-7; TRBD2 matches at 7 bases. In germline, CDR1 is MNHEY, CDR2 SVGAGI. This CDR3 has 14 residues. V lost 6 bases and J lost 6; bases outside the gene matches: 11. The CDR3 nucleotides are TGTGCCAGCAGATCCCTAGCGGAGTTTTCCGAGCAGTACTTC. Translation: CASRSLAEFSEQYF.